This T cell receptor beta chain was found in a study of shared clonotypes between healthy human individuals. On this clone itself: As yet, its antigen is unknown.

The CDR3 extends over 14 amino acids. Germline lookup yields CDR1 MGHRA and CDR2 YSYEKL. V was trimmed by 4 bases and J by 1 base, leaving 10 bases between them. General observations from the study: Investigators collected only blood, and repertoires in tissues likely differ. Rarefaction indicated that sorted-subset sequencing remained incomplete although depth was large. Clonotype sharing among donors likely depends on sequencing depth.

Sequencing was performed with immunoSEQ multiplex PCR; in TCRdb, only in-frame clones are kept and a portion is missing. The sample records some 2 million clones, over 85% being singletons. Selected positively for CCR7 and CD45RO-negative, naive CD8 cells excluded terminally differentiated effector memory CD45RA+ cells. This chain connects TRBV4-1 to TRBJ1-1, with no clear D. Sequencing input: naive CD8+ T cells sorted from blood. The receptor comes from a man aged 18 to 30 in good health. The CDR3 bases are TGCGCCAGCAGCCGAAAAATGGGGAACACTGAAGCTTTCTTT. Translating it yields CASSRKMGNTEAFF.